This T cell receptor (beta chain) emerged from a study of T cells in Graves' hyperthyroidism and ophthalmopathy. Study-level information: Prior to any treatment, at the point of initial diagnosis, peripheral blood was collected.

This CDR3 is 18 amino acids long. After removal of 0 bases from V and 11 bases from J, the junction contained 13 bases not matched to a gene. Germline assignment: CDR1 MNHNY and CDR2 SVGAGI (reference sequence). This clonotype has just a few counts. As yet, its antigen is unknown. Whole-study results and caveats: The model anticipated ophthalmopathy a median approximately 6.6 months pre-onset. Peripheral blood also featured most of the thyroid clonotypes expanded above 0.001.

There were TCR beta CDR3 regions amplified from RNA transcripts. The primer set for the first-round RT-PCR of the TCR CDR3 was HTBI. TCRdb re-analysed the multiplex PCR reads in MiXCR, keeping a single row per CDR3 protein. The table includes 300,000 to 400,000 distinct CDR3 sequences, roughly 14% detected once. The TCR originated in a woman in her thirties with Graves' ophthalmopathy. The rearrangement joins TRBV6-6 to TRBJ2-2; 12 nucleotides agree with TRBD2. Sequenced: blood. The CDR3 here is CASSYSVRRLAGAVELFF. Written as DNA, the CDR3 is TGTGCCAGCAGTTACTCCGTACGAAGACTAGCGGGGGCCGTCGAGCTGTTTTTT.